Reported below is one TCR beta chain. V shed 10 bases, J shed 6 bases, and the junction held 5 bases outside the gene matches. Looked up from germline, CDR1 is LNHDA and CDR2 is SQIVND (reference sequence). The CDR3 loop spans 12 amino acids. This sample was included in a study of identical twins. cDNA molecules carried unique molecular identifiers, and template switching added a universal primer site. TCRdb ran MiXCR on the 5' RACE reads and lists one entry per CDR3 protein. This sample has approximately 470,000 distinct CDR3 sequences; around 14% occur once, and the top ten carry more than 0.5%. This sample was also put to use in a study of yellow fever vaccine responses in identical twins.

The V call is TRBV19, the J call TRBJ2-2, with 7 bases fitting TRBD2. This receptor was identified in a woman aged 18-29 years in good health. The sample taken for sequencing was CD4+ T cells sorted from blood. The chain's CDR3 is CATWEGPGELFF. CDR3 nucleotides: TGTGCCACTTGGGAGGGGCCCGGGGAGCTGTTTTTT. Supplemented by reference TRBV19 and TRBJ2-2, the full variable domain reads DGGITQSPKYLFRKEGQNVTLSCEQNLNHDAMYWYRQDPGQGLRLIYYSQIVNDFQKGDIAEGYSVSREKKESFPLTVTSAQKNPTAFYLCATWEGPGELFFGEGSRLTVL.